This TCR beta chain was obtained from a study of blood T cell repertoires in COVID-19. Assay used: immunoSEQ multiplex PCR; TCRdb lists only in-frame clones, some missing. The sample consists of tens of thousands of clones, around 90% of them appearing once. The V gene end was trimmed by 1 base and the J gene end by 4 bases; junction bases not matched to a gene: 10. Germline assignment: CDR1 SGHKS and CDR2 YYEKEE (reference sequence). The CDR3 runs to 17 residues. The TCR originated in a man aged 60 to 69 with active COVID-19. Sequencing was performed on peripheral blood. J is TRBJ2-3 and V is TRBV5-5; 9 nucleotides match TRBD1. The CDR3 DNA follows: TGTGCCAGCAGCTTGCAGGGACCGGGACAGGGCTCAGATACGCAGTATTTT. Its translation is CASSLQGPGQGSDTQYF.